These T cell receptor beta chains were read from a single sample in a study of early T cells in non-severe SARS-CoV-2 infection. TCRdb used MiXCR to reprocess the 5' RACE reads, holding one entry per CDR3 protein. The sample contains fewer than 100,000 distinct CDR3 sequences, over 9% of which appear only once. Sequences were obtained from whole blood. These receptors all come from an adult who was a healthcare worker with PCR-confirmed SARS-CoV-2 infection or an uninfected control (not recorded which). Both conserved end residues are part of each CDR3. D genes are given only for firm matches. Some rows have no size entry. The others give once, few or many, or a class for an expanded clone.

size: many
J: TRBJ2-1
D: NA
V: TRBV20-1
CDR3: CSASKRDLAYNEQFF
DNA: TGCAGTGCGAGCAAACGGGACTTAGCCTACAATGAGCAGTTCTTC

size: NA
J: TRBJ2-3
D: TRBD2
V: TRBV7-2
CDR3: CASSSGLAGGKQYF
DNA: TGTGCCAGCAGCTCCGGACTAGCGGGAGGGAAGCAGTATTTT

size: NA
J: TRBJ1-2
D: NA
V: TRBV7-9
CDR3: CASSLAASYPHYTF
DNA: TGTGCCAGCAGCTTAGCCGCCAGCTACCCTCACTACACCTTC

size: NA
J: TRBJ2-3
D: NA
V: TRBV4-2
CDR3: CASSQDYRRTDTQYF
DNA: TGTGCCAGCAGCCAAGATTATCGGCGCACAGATACGCAGTATTTT

size: NA
J: TRBJ2-3
D: NA
V: TRBV7-9
CDR3: CASSLQGSTDTQYF
DNA: TGTGCCAGCAGCTTACAGGGGAGCACAGATACGCAGTATTTT

size: few
J: TRBJ2-7
D: TRBD1
V: TRBV12-3/TRBV12-4
CDR3: CASRPNQGAYEQYF
DNA: TGTGCCAGCAGACCAAATCAGGGGGCTTACGAGCAGTACTTC

size: many
J: TRBJ1-6
D: NA
V: TRBV20-1
CDR3: CSAGGIDNSPLHF
DNA: TGCAGTGCTGGAGGGATAGATAATTCACCCCTCCACTTT

size: many
J: TRBJ2-1
D: TRBD2
V: TRBV12-3/TRBV12-4
CDR3: CASSISGRAYNEQFF
DNA: TGTGCCAGCAGCATTAGCGGGAGGGCCTACAATGAGCAGTTCTTC

size: few
J: TRBJ2-1
D: TRBD1
V: TRBV28
CDR3: CASRNLKDRGYNEQFF
DNA: TGTGCCAGCAGAAACCTTAAGGACAGGGGCTACAATGAGCAGTTCTTC

size: many
J: TRBJ1-2
D: TRBD1
V: TRBV12-3/TRBV12-4
CDR3: CASSFTGATGYTF
DNA: TGTGCCAGCAGTTTTACAGGGGCGACTGGCTACACCTTC

size: NA
J: TRBJ2-7
D: NA
V: TRBV27
CDR3: CASSLRGGDEQYF
DNA: TGTGCCAGCAGTTTAAGGGGTGGCGACGAGCAGTACTTC

size: many
J: TRBJ2-1
D: NA
V: TRBV11-2
CDR3: CASSHLSGSRSEQFF
DNA: TGTGCCAGCAGCCATCTCTCCGGGAGTCGTAGTGAGCAGTTCTTC

size: many
J: TRBJ2-3
D: TRBD2
V: TRBV27
CDR3: CASSFPAGNTDTQYF
DNA: TGTGCCAGCAGTTTCCCAGCGGGGAACACAGATACGCAGTATTTT

size: many
J: TRBJ2-7
D: NA
V: TRBV3-1
CDR3: CASSQRSVEQYF
DNA: TGTGCCAGCAGCCAAAGGAGTGTCGAGCAGTACTTC

size: many
J: TRBJ1-2
D: NA
V: TRBV9
CDR3: CASSPKDTF
DNA: TGTGCCAGCAGCCCTAAGGACACCTTC

size: NA
J: TRBJ2-3
D: TRBD2
V: TRBV20-1
CDR3: CSAAISGVADTQYF
DNA: TGCAGTGCTGCCATTAGCGGGGTAGCAGATACGCAGTATTTT

size: many
J: TRBJ2-5
D: NA
V: TRBV3-1
CDR3: CASSQAPQETQYF
DNA: TGTGCCAGCAGCCAAGCCCCCCAAGAGACCCAGTACTTC

size: NA
J: TRBJ1-6
D: TRBD1
V: TRBV28
CDR3: CASSGGTASSYNSPLHF
DNA: TGTGCCAGCAGTGGGGGGACAGCGAGCTCCTATAATTCACCCCTCCACTTT

size: few
J: TRBJ2-2
D: NA
V: TRBV12-3/TRBV12-4
CDR3: CASSFYRMGTGELFF
DNA: TGTGCCAGCAGTTTTTACCGAATGGGCACCGGGGAGCTGTTTTTT

size: few
J: TRBJ2-1
D: TRBD2
V: TRBV29-1
CDR3: CSAGTSVRGYNEQFF
DNA: TGCAGCGCCGGGACTAGCGTACGAGGGTACAATGAGCAGTTCTTC

size: many
J: TRBJ2-5
D: TRBD2
V: TRBV9
CDR3: CASSVGTSGQETQYF
DNA: TGTGCCAGCAGCGTAGGGACTAGCGGACAAGAGACCCAGTACTTC

size: many
J: TRBJ2-5
D: NA
V: TRBV20-1
CDR3: CSALLWETQYF
DNA: TGCAGTGCTCTTCTATGGGAGACCCAGTACTTC

size: NA
J: TRBJ2-1
D: NA
V: TRBV7-9
CDR3: CASSLEQEYNEQFF
DNA: TGTGCCAGCAGCTTGGAACAGGAATACAATGAGCAGTTCTTC

size: NA
J: TRBJ1-2
D: NA
V: TRBV28
CDR3: CASSLYGPISYGYTF
DNA: TGTGCCAGCAGTTTGTACGGGCCCATAAGCTATGGCTACACCTTC

size: few
J: TRBJ2-2
D: TRBD2
V: TRBV11-2
CDR3: CASSWTRNAGELFF
DNA: TGTGCCAGCAGCTGGACTAGAAATGCCGGGGAGCTGTTTTTT

size: many
J: TRBJ1-1
D: TRBD1
V: TRBV28
CDR3: CASRAGTGHTEAFF
DNA: TGTGCCAGCAGGGCCGGGACAGGCCACACTGAAGCTTTCTTT

size: NA
J: TRBJ2-1
D: TRBD2
V: TRBV28
CDR3: CASSKTSGVNEQFF
DNA: TGTGCCAGCAGTAAGACTAGCGGGGTAAATGAGCAGTTCTTC

size: NA
J: TRBJ2-3
D: NA
V: TRBV10-3
CDR3: CAISTEISTDTQYF
DNA: TGTGCCATATCCACGGAAATTAGCACAGATACGCAGTATTTT